This T cell receptor beta chain was sequenced in a study of vaccination effects on CD4 cells after COVID-19. Findings of the study overall: Clonal contraction was marked in infection- and vaccine-induced clones late after vaccination.

Trimming took off 3 bases at V and 0 bases at J, with 9 bases between the two ends. Germline V gene lookup returns CDR1 LNHNV and CDR2 YYDKDF (reference sequence). The CDR3 runs 14 residues. A roughly 10-day culture period preceded the isolation of CD4+ T cells. Everyone in the study got two shots of either the BNT162b2 or mRNA-1273 vaccine. Vaccine recipients had no previous SARS-CoV-2 infection; their nucleocapsid antibodies were negative. Researchers swapped half the medium for IL-2 medium on both days 3 and 7. As to this clone: Its cognate antigen is unknown.

Profiling relied on immunoSEQ multiplex PCR, and the TCRdb table lists in-frame clones only, not all of them. The data show approximately 29,000 clones, around 74% seen once. This specimen consisted of CD4+ T cells from PBMCs cultured without peptide, obtained after COVID-19 vaccination. The V and J genes are TRBV15 and TRBJ2-7, with D possibly TRBD2 on 6 matching bases. The receptor's source is a human donor who received a COVID-19 vaccine. CDR3: CATSSGDSSYEQYF. DNA of the CDR3: TGTGCCACCAGCAGTGGGGACTCCTCCTACGAGCAGTACTTC.